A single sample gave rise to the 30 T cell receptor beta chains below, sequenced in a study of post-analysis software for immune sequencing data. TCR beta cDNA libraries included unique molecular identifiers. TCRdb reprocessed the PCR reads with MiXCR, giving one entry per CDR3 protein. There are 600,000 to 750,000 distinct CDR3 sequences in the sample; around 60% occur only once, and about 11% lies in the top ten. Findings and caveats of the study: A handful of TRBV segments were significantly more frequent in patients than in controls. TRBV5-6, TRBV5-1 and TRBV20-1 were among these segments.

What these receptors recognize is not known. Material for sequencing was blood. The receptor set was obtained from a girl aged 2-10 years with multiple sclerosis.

The CDR3 sequence is CSASIPGLMLTEAFF. DNA for the CDR3: TGCAGTGCTAGTATACCGGGACTGATGCTCACTGAAGCTTTCTTT. The chain employs TRBV20-1 and TRBJ1-1; possibly TRBD1 for D (5 bases). This CDR3 comprises 15 residues. Germline V gene lookup returns CDR1 DFQATT and CDR2 SNEGSKA (reference sequence). Trimming shortened V by 3 bases and J by 4 bases, and 18 bases separated the two germline ends.

The CDR3 DNA follows: TGCGCCAGCAGCCCGACAGGTATCACAGATACGCAGTATTTT. Its protein is CASSPTGITDTQYF. V and J are TRBV10-2 and TRBJ2-3, with D possibly TRBD1 on 6 matching bases. The germline V gene has CDR1 WSHSY and CDR2 SAAADI. The CDR3 length is 14 residues. The V end was cut by 6 bases, the J end by 2 bases, with 12 bases between.

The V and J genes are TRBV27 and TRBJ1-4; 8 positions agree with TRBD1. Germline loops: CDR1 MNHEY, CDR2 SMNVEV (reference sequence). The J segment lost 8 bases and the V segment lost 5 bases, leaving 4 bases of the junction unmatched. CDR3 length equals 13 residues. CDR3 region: CASSTGGVEKLFF. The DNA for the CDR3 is TGTGCCAGCAGTACAGGGGGGGTGGAAAAACTGTTTTTT.

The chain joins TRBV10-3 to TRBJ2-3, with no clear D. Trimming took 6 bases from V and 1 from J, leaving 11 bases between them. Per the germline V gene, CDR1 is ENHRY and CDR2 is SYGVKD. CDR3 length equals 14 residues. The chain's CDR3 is CAIRLDGGTDTQYF. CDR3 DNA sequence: TGTGCCATCAGGTTGGACGGTGGCACAGATACGCAGTATTTT.

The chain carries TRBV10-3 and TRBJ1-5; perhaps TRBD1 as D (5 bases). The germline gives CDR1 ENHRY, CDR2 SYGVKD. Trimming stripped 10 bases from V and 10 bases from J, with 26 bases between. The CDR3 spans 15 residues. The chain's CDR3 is CATSFKGSDIDPQHF. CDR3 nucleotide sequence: TGTGCCACCTCATTTAAGGGGTCAGACATTGACCCCCAGCATTTT.

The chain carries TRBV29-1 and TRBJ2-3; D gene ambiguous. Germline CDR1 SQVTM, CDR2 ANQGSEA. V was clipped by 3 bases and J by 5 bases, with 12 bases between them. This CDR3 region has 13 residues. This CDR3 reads CSVEERSGDTQYF. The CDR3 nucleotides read TGCAGCGTTGAGGAAAGATCGGGAGATACGCAGTATTTT.

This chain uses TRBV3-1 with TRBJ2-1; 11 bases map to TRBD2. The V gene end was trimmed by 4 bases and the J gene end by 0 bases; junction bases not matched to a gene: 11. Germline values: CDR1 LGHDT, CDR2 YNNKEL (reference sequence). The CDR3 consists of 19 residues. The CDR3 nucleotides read TGTGCCAGCAGCCCCTTCACCGGGACTAGCGGTATCTCCTACAATGAGCAGTTCTTC. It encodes CASSPFTGTSGISYNEQFF.

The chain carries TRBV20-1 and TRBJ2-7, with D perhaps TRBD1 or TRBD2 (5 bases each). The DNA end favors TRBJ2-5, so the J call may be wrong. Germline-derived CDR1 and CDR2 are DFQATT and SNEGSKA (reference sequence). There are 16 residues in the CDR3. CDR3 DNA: TGCAGTGCTAGAGGTGGGACGGCTGTGAGTTGGGAGACCCAGTACTTC. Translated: CSARGGTAVSWETQYF.

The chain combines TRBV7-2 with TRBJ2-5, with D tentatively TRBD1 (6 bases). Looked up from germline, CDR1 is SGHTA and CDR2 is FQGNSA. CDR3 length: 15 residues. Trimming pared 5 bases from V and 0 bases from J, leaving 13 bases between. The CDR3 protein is CASSAQTGDQETQYF. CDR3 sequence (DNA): TGTGCCAGCAGCGCCCAGACAGGAGACCAAGAGACCCAGTACTTC.

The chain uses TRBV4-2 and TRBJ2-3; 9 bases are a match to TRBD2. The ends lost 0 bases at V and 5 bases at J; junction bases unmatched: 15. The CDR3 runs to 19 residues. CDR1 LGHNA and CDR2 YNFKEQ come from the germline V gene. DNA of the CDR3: TGTGCCAGCAGCCAAGATCCCCGGGGGCGGGAGGGCCCCGGAGATACGCAGTATTTT. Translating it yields CASSQDPRGREGPGDTQYF.

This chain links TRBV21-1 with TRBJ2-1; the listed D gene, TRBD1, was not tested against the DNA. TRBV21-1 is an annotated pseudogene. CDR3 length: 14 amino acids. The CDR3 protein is CASSKVTGEGEQFF. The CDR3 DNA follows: TGTGCCAGCAGCAAAGTGACAGGGGAAGGTGAGCAGTTCTTC.

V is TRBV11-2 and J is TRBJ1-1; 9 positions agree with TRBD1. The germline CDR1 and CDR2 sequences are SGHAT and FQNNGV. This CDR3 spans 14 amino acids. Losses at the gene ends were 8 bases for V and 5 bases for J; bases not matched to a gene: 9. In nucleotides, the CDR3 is TGTGCCAGCGGGGGACAGGGAGGTGTAACTGAAGCTTTCTTT. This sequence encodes CASGGQGGVTEAFF.

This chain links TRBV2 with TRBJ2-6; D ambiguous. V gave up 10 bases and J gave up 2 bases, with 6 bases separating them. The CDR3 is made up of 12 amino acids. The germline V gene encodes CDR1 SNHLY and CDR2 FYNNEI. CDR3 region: CAILAGANVLTF. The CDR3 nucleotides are TGTGCCATCCTTGCTGGGGCCAACGTCCTGACTTTC.

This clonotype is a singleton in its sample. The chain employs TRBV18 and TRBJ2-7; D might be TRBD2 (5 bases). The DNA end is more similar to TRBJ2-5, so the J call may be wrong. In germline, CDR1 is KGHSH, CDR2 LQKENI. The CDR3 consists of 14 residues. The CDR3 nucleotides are TGTGCCAGCTCACGAGCTAGCTCCCAAGAGACCCAGTACTTC. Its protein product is CASSRASSQETQYF.

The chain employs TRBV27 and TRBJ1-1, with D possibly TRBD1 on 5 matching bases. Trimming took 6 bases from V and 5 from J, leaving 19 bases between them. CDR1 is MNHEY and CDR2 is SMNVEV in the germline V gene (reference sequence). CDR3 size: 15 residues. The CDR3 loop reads CASSPLLARETEAFF. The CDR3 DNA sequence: TGTGCCAGCAGCCCGTTGTTGGCCAGGGAGACTGAAGCTTTCTTT.

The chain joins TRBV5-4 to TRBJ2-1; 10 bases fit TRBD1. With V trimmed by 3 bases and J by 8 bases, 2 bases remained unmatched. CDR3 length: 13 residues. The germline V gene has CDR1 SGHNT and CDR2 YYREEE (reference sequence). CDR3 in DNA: TGTGCCAGCAGCTGGACAGGGGGGGATGAGCAGTTCTTC. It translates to CASSWTGGDEQFF.

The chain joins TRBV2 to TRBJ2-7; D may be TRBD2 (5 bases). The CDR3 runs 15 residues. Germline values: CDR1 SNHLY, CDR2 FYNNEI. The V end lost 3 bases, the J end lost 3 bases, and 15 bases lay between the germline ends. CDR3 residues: CASSDGERTSYEQYF. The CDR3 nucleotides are TGTGCCAGCAGTGACGGCGAGCGGACCAGCTACGAGCAGTACTTC. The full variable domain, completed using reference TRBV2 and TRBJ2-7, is EPEVTQTPSHQVTQMGQEVILRCVPISNHLYFYWYRQILGQKVEFLVSFYNNEISEKSEIFDDQFSVERPDGSNFTLKIRSTKLEDSAMYFCASSDGERTSYEQYFGPGTRLTVT.

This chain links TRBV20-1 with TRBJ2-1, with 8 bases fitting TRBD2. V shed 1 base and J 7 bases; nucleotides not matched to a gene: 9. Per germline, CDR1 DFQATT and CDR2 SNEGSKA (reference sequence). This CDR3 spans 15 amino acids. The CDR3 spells CSARGGGGLTNEQFF. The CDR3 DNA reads TGCAGTGCTAGAGGGGGCGGGGGGCTCACGAATGAGCAGTTCTTC.

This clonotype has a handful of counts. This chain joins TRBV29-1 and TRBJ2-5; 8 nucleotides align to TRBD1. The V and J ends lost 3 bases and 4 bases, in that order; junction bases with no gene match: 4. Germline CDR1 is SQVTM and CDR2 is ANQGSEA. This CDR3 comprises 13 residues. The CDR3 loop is CSVDGQGGETQYF. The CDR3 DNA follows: TGCAGCGTTGACGGACAGGGAGGAGAGACCCAGTACTTC.

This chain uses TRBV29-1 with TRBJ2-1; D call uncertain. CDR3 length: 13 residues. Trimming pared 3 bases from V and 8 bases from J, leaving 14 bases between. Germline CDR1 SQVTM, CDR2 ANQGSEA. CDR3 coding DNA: TGCAGCGTTGACAGCGATCGGGCCGATGAGCAGTTCTTC. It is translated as CSVDSDRADEQFF.

The CDR3 nucleotides are TGTGCCAGCAGCCACTTCCGGGACACCTTCGGTGGCTACACCTTC. Translation gives CASSHFRDTFGGYTF. The genes are TRBV3-1 and TRBJ1-2, with a possible D match to TRBD1 (6 bases). V lost 3 bases and J lost 7, with 18 bases in between. CDR1 is LGHDT, CDR2 YNNKEL, per germline (reference sequence). The CDR3 covers 15 residues.

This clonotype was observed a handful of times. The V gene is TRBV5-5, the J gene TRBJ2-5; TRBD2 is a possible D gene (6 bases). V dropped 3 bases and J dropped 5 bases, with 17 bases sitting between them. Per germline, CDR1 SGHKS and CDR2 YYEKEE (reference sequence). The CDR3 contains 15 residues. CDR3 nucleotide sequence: TGTGCCAGCAGCTCCGGGACGCGAGGAGGGGAGACCCAGTACTTC. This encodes CASSSGTRGGETQYF.

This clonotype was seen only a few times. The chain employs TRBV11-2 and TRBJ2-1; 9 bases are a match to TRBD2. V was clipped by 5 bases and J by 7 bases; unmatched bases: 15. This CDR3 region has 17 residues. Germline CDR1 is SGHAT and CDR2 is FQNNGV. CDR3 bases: TGTGCCAGCAGCCGGAGCCCCAGCGGGGGGAGGACAAATGAGCAGTTCTTC. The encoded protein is CASSRSPSGGRTNEQFF.

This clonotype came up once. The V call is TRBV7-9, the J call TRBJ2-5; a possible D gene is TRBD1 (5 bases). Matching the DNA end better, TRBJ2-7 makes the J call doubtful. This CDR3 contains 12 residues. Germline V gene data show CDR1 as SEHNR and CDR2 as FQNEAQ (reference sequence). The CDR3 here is CASSHTRDEQYF. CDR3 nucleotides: TGTGCCAGCAGCCACACCAGGGACGAGCAGTACTTC.

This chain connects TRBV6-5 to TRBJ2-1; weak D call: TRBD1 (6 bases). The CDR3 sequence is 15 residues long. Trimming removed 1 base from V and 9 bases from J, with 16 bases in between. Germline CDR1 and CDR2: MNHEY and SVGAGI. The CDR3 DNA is TGTGCCAGCAGTTACTGGGCCGACAGGTCGGGTGAGCAGTTCTTC. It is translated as CASSYWADRSGEQFF.

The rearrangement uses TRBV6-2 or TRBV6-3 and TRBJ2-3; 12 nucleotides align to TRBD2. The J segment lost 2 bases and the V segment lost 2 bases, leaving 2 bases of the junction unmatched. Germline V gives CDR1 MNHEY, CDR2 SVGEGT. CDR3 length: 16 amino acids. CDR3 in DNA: TGTGCCAGCAGTTACCCTAGCGGGGGGGCCACAGATACGCAGTATTTT. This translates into CASSYPSGGATDTQYF.

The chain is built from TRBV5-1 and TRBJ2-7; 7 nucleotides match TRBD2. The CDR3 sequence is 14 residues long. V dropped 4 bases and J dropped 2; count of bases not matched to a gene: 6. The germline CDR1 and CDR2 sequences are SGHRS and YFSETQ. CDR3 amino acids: CASSPLAETYEQYF. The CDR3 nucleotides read TGCGCCAGCAGCCCGCTAGCGGAAACCTACGAGCAGTACTTC.

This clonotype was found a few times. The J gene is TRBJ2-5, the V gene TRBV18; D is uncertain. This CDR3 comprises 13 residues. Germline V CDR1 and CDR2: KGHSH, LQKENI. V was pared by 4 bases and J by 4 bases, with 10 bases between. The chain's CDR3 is CASSQGTRETQYF. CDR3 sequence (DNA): TGTGCCAGCTCACAGGGAACCCGAGAGACCCAGTACTTC.

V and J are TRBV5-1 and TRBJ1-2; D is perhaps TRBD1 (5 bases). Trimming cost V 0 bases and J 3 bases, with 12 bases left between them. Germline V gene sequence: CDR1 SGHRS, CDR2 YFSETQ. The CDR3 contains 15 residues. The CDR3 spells CASSLVAGVDYGYTF. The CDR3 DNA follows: TGCGCCAGCAGCTTGGTTGCGGGGGTAGACTATGGCTACACCTTC.

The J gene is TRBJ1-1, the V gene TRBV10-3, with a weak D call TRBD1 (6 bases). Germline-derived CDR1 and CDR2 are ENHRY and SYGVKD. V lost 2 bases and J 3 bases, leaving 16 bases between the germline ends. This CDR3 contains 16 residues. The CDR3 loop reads CAISETHRVLYTEAFF. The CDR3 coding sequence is TGTGCCATCAGTGAGACCCACAGGGTGCTGTACACTGAAGCTTTCTTT.